This is a list of T cell receptor beta chains from one sample in a study of T cell changes during pregnancy in multiple sclerosis. Using immunoSEQ multiplex PCR, the repertoire was profiled, and TCRdb retains in-frame clones only, with some absent. The table shows some 41,000 clones, with roughly 87% occurring only once. The material sequenced was CD8+ T cells from peripheral blood mononuclear cells, taken in the first trimester of pregnancy. These TCRs come from a female donor with multiple sclerosis, enrolled in a pregnancy study. CDR3s include the opening cysteine and the closing phenylalanine or tryptophan. D genes are given only for firm matches. The listing skips clone size in some rows; elsewhere it reads once, few, many or a size class.

DNA: TGTGCCAGCAGCTTAGTTGCGGTGAGCTCCTACGAGCAGTACTTC; CDR3: CASSLVAVSSYEQYF; V: TRBV7-8; size: NA; D: NA; J: TRBJ2-7
DNA: TGTGCCAGCAGCAACAGCGGGGGGCGGACAGATACGCAGTATTTT; CDR3: CASSNSGGRTDTQYF; V: TRBV27; size: NA; D: TRBD2; J: TRBJ2-3
DNA: TGTGCCAGCAGTGCCGCTAACAATGAGCAGTTCTTC; CDR3: CASSAANNEQFF; V: TRBV27; size: NA; D: NA; J: TRBJ2-1
DNA: TGTGCCAGCAGCTTAGATTTGGGCAGGGCGGCCACCGGGGAGCTGTTTTTT; CDR3: CASSLDLGRAATGELFF; V: TRBV11-3; size: once; D: NA; J: TRBJ2-2
DNA: TGTGCCAGCAGTTACGGGACTCATGGGAGCACAGATACGCAGTATTTT; CDR3: CASSYGTHGSTDTQYF; V: TRBV5-4; size: NA; D: NA; J: TRBJ2-3
DNA: TGTGCCAGCAGTCACAGGGGGCGGGCCCGGCCCCAGCATTTT; CDR3: CASSHRGRARPQHF; V: TRBV28; size: once; D: TRBD1; J: TRBJ1-5
DNA: TGTGCCAGCAGCGAGGAGGGGAGAGATACGCAGTATTTT; CDR3: CASSEEGRDTQYF; V: TRBV9; size: NA; D: NA; J: TRBJ2-3
DNA: TGCGCCAGCAGTTACATGGTGACAGATACGCAGTATTTT; CDR3: CASSYMVTDTQYF; V: TRBV5-1; size: NA; D: NA; J: TRBJ2-3
DNA: TGTGCCAGCAGCTCGACTAGCGGGAGGACCTACGAGCAGTACTTC; CDR3: CASSSTSGRTYEQYF; V: TRBV7-9; size: NA; D: TRBD2; J: TRBJ2-7
DNA: TGTGCCAGCAGCTTCTCGAACACCGGGGAGCTGTTTTTT; CDR3: CASSFSNTGELFF; V: TRBV7-7; size: NA; D: NA; J: TRBJ2-2
DNA: TGTGCCAGTCGACAGCTACCTACCTACGAGCAGTACTTC; CDR3: CASRQLPTYEQYF; V: TRBV7-9; size: NA; D: NA; J: TRBJ2-7
DNA: TGTGCCAGCAGCGTGGGGGGACGGAACACCATATATTTT; CDR3: CASSVGGRNTIYF; V: TRBV9; size: NA; D: NA; J: TRBJ1-3
DNA: TGTGCCAGCAGCTTATTGACGGGGGGGACTGAAGCTTTCTTT; CDR3: CASSLLTGGTEAFF; V: TRBV7-3; size: NA; D: NA; J: TRBJ1-1
DNA: TGTGCCAGCAGCTTTGGACAGGGGAGCACTGAAGCTTTCTTT; CDR3: CASSFGQGSTEAFF; V: TRBV7-9; size: NA; D: TRBD1; J: TRBJ1-1
DNA: TGTGCCAGCAGCCAGACTACAGGGGCGGAAGCTTTCTTT; CDR3: CASSQTTGAEAFF; V: TRBV5-4; size: NA; D: TRBD1; J: TRBJ1-1
DNA: TGTGCCAGCAGCTTAGATAATACGCAGTATTTT; CDR3: CASSLDNTQYF; V: TRBV7-9; size: NA; D: NA; J: TRBJ2-3
DNA: TGTGCCAGCAGTCCCTTAAACACCGGGGAGCTGTTTTTT; CDR3: CASSPLNTGELFF; V: TRBV27; size: NA; D: NA; J: TRBJ2-2
DNA: TGTGCCAGCAGCTTACTCAAGGGGGACTATGGCTACACCTTC; CDR3: CASSLLKGDYGYTF; V: TRBV11-2; size: once; D: NA; J: TRBJ1-2
DNA: TGTGCCAGCAGCTTAGCGCAGGGGTTGAGTGAAAAACTGTTTTTT; CDR3: CASSLAQGLSEKLFF; V: TRBV7-9; size: NA; D: NA; J: TRBJ1-4
DNA: TGTGCAACAGCCGGGGGGGGCGGTAACACAGATACGCAGTATTTT; CDR3: CATAGGGGNTDTQYF; V: TRBV7-2; size: NA; D: TRBD2; J: TRBJ2-3
DNA: TGCAGCGTCGGACAGGGGCTGAACACTGAAGCTTTCTTT; CDR3: CSVGQGLNTEAFF; V: TRBV29-1; size: NA; D: TRBD1; J: TRBJ1-1
DNA: TGTGCCAGCAGCCAAGTTTTTAGCGGGGGGACCACAGATACGCAGTATTTT; CDR3: CASSQVFSGGTTDTQYF; V: TRBV4-2; size: once; D: TRBD2; J: TRBJ2-3
DNA: TGTGCCAGCAGCTTCGGGGGTCCCGCCGGTGGCTACACCTTC; CDR3: CASSFGGPAGGYTF; V: TRBV9; size: NA; D: NA; J: TRBJ1-2
DNA: TGTGCCAGCAGCTTACAGGGGGTGGGCTCCTACGAGCAGTACTTC; CDR3: CASSLQGVGSYEQYF; V: TRBV7-2; size: NA; D: TRBD1; J: TRBJ2-7
DNA: TGTGCCAGCAGTTTGTGGGGACAGGGTGTCGCAGCTTTCTTT; CDR3: CASSLWGQGVAAFF; V: TRBV27; size: NA; D: TRBD1; J: TRBJ1-1
DNA: TGCGCCAGCAGCCAAGATTCGGTCACAGATACGCAGTATTTT; CDR3: CASSQDSVTDTQYF; V: TRBV4-3; size: NA; D: NA; J: TRBJ2-3
DNA: TGTGCCAGCAGTTCCTCCCGGGACAGCTTTTATCAGCCCCAGCATTTT; CDR3: CASSSSRDSFYQPQHF; V: TRBV27; size: NA; D: TRBD1; J: TRBJ1-5
DNA: TGTGCCAGCAGCTTAGTAGGCAGGGCGGATGGACTAGCGGGCGAGCAGTACTTC; CDR3: CASSLVGRADGLAGEQYF; V: TRBV7-2; size: once; D: TRBD2; J: TRBJ2-7
DNA: TGTGCCAGCAGCTTGGGACAGGGGATATACGAGCAGTACTTC; CDR3: CASSLGQGIYEQYF; V: TRBV5-6; size: NA; D: TRBD1; J: TRBJ2-7
DNA: TGCGCCAGCGGAGAACGAACAGGGACGGCTGAAGCTTTCTTT; CDR3: CASGERTGTAEAFF; V: TRBV5-1; size: NA; D: NA; J: TRBJ1-1
DNA: TGCGCCAGCAGTGCCCAGGGGACTAGCTACGAGCAGTACTTC; CDR3: CASSAQGTSYEQYF; V: TRBV10-1; size: NA; D: TRBD2; J: TRBJ2-7
DNA: TGTGCCAGTAGTAGTTTGGGGGCAGTAAATCAGCCCCAGCATTTT; CDR3: CASSSLGAVNQPQHF; V: TRBV19; size: medium-sized; D: NA; J: TRBJ1-5
DNA: TGTGCCAGCAGCCTCCGGGGGGACTCCTACAATGAGCAGTTCTTC; CDR3: CASSLRGDSYNEQFF; V: TRBV6-4; size: NA; D: TRBD2; J: TRBJ2-1
DNA: TGTGCCTGGAGTGAGACAGGGGGCTTTGGGGATGGCTACACCTTC; CDR3: CAWSETGGFGDGYTF; V: TRBV30; size: NA; D: TRBD1; J: TRBJ1-2
DNA: TGTGCCAGCAGCTTAGGCCAGGGAACTGAAGCTTTCTTT; CDR3: CASSLGQGTEAFF; V: TRBV7-9; size: NA; D: NA; J: TRBJ1-1
DNA: TGTGCCAGCAGCTTGGATGGGTTGGGGAGCGAGGGGGTAGAGACCCAGTACTTC; CDR3: CASSLDGLGSEGVETQYF; V: TRBV11-3; size: NA; D: NA; J: TRBJ2-5
DNA: TGTGCCAGCAGCTTGACGGGGGAGAATGAGCAGTTCTTC; CDR3: CASSLTGENEQFF; V: TRBV5-6; size: NA; D: NA; J: TRBJ2-1
DNA: TGTGCCAGCACAGCGGCAGTTAATGAGCAGTTCTTC; CDR3: CASTAAVNEQFF; V: TRBV25-1; size: NA; D: NA; J: TRBJ2-1
DNA: TGTGCCAGCAGCTTAGGGACTAGCGGTGTGTTCGGGACCCAGTACTTC; CDR3: CASSLGTSGVFGTQYF; V: TRBV11-1; size: NA; D: TRBD2; J: TRBJ2-5
DNA: TGTGCCTGGACCAAGAAACATGAAGAGACCCAGTACTTC; CDR3: CAWTKKHEETQYF; V: TRBV30; size: NA; D: NA; J: TRBJ2-5
DNA: TGTGCCAGCAGCCAAGTGGGGGACAGTCAGTTCTTC; CDR3: CASSQVGDSQFF; V: TRBV14; size: once; D: TRBD1; J: TRBJ2-1
DNA: TGTGCCAGCAGCTCAGAAGTTTATGGCTACACCTTC; CDR3: CASSSEVYGYTF; V: TRBV9; size: once; D: NA; J: TRBJ1-2
DNA: TGTGCCAGCAGCAATCGACGGACTAGCGGGAGTACAGATACGCAGTATTTT; CDR3: CASSNRRTSGSTDTQYF; V: TRBV7-9; size: once; D: TRBD2; J: TRBJ2-3
DNA: TGCGCCAGCAGCCAAGAAACCTATCGAGACACTGAAGCTTTCTTT; CDR3: CASSQETYRDTEAFF; V: TRBV4-3; size: NA; D: NA; J: TRBJ1-1
DNA: TGTGCCAGCAGTTTTCCGGGGAACACTGAAGCTTTCTTT; CDR3: CASSFPGNTEAFF; V: TRBV27; size: NA; D: NA; J: TRBJ1-1
DNA: TGTGCCAGCAGTACCGGACAGGGTGGTTATGACATTCAGTACTTC; CDR3: CASSTGQGGYDIQYF; V: TRBV2; size: NA; D: TRBD1; J: TRBJ2-4
DNA: TGTGCCAGCAGTGACACCTCCGGGACAGGGACAAACGAGCAGTACTTC; CDR3: CASSDTSGTGTNEQYF; V: TRBV27; size: NA; D: TRBD1; J: TRBJ2-7
DNA: TGCGCCAGCAGCCCTCGACAGGGCGAGTCGCAGGCCGGGGAGCTGTTTTTT; CDR3: CASSPRQGESQAGELFF; V: TRBV5-1; size: few; D: TRBD1; J: TRBJ2-2
DNA: TGTGCCAGCAGCCCGGTGGGGCAGGGCCTCCTCTATGGCTACACCTTC; CDR3: CASSPVGQGLLYGYTF; V: TRBV2; size: NA; D: NA; J: TRBJ1-2
DNA: TGCGCCAGCAGCTTGGCCGAAACAGGGTACTATGGCTACACCTTC; CDR3: CASSLAETGYYGYTF; V: TRBV5-1; size: once; D: NA; J: TRBJ1-2
DNA: TGTGCCAGCAGCTTCACTAGCGGGGGTCAAGAGACCCAGTACTTC; CDR3: CASSFTSGGQETQYF; V: TRBV6-4; size: NA; D: TRBD2; J: TRBJ2-5
DNA: TGTGCCAGCAGCTCAGGACTAGCGCGATACACAGATACGCAGTATTTT; CDR3: CASSSGLARYTDTQYF; V: TRBV13; size: NA; D: TRBD2; J: TRBJ2-3
DNA: TGTGCCAGCAGCTTAATCCCTAGCGGAAACACCGGGGAGCTGTTTTTT; CDR3: CASSLIPSGNTGELFF; V: TRBV7-2; size: NA; D: TRBD2; J: TRBJ2-2